This TCR beta chain was recorded in a study of OX40 agonist ivuxolimab in advanced cancers. Background on the study: Patient treatment consisted of intravenous ivuxolimab administration every 2 weeks at 0.01 to 10 mg/kg. Study-level points and caveats: Still undetermined is the antigen specificity of the expanded peripheral T cells. Blood T cells, both CD4+ and CD8+, expanded clonally by week 6 at 0.1 to 3.0 mg/kg.

Repertoires were generated with immunoSEQ multiplex PCR, while TCRdb's copy carries only in-frame clones and drops some. The sample consists of 40,000 or so clones, around 90% of them appearing once. This CDR3 region has 16 residues. About this clone: Its antigen is unidentified.

This chain connects TRBV12-2 to TRBJ1-6; TRBD1, the table's D call, lacks a check against the DNA. TRBV12-2 is a documented pseudogene. The receptor was derived from an adult with an advanced solid tumor such as melanoma, head and neck, liver or kidney cancer. The sample in question was CD4+ or CD8+ T cells sorted from blood, obtained in a trial of the OX40 agonist ivuxolimab. CDR3 in DNA: TGTGCAAGTCGCTTCCCACCGGGACAGGGCTTGACACCCCTCCACTTT. Translated, it gives CASRFPPGQGLTPLHF.